The next 28 T cell receptor beta chains were all read from a single sample in a study of blood T cell repertoires in COVID-19. This table comes from immunoSEQ multiplex PCR, and its TCRdb copy is limited to in-frame clones, with some not included. This repertoire shows more than 75,000 clones, 85% to 90% found once; its top ten account for around 13%. Sequencing was carried out using peripheral blood. These receptor sequences come from a woman between 65 and 79 years old with acute or convalescent COVID-19.

This chain joins TRBV7-8 and TRBJ2-1, with 9 bases that match TRBD2. Germline trimming cut 1 base from V and 11 bases from J; bases unmatched to any gene: 15. The CDR3 contains 17 residues. Germline V lookup: CDR1 SGHVS, CDR2 FQNEAQ. As DNA, the CDR3 is TGTGCCAGCAGCTTAGTGTTTACTAGCGGGTGGGACAAGAAGCAGTTCTTC. Its protein is CASSLVFTSGWDKKQFF.

This chain connects TRBV10-3 to TRBJ1-5; unclear D gene. Germline values: CDR1 ENHRY, CDR2 SYGVKD. V was cut by 0 bases and J by 5 bases, with 11 bases left in between. This CDR3 has 15 residues. Written as DNA, the CDR3 is TGTGCCATCAGTGAGTCGTTTCCCGGGGATCAGCCCCAGCATTTT. This gives the protein CAISESFPGDQPQHF.

This rearrangement joins TRBV5-1 to TRBJ2-1, with 12 bases identical to TRBD2. Looked up from germline, CDR1 is SGHRS and CDR2 is YFSETQ. The CDR3 runs 17 residues. V trimming: 3 bases; J trimming: 2 bases; junction bases outside the gene matches: 6. Here the CDR3 DNA reads TGCGCCAGCAGCTCAACTAGCGGGGGGTTCCCCTACAATGAGCAGTTCTTC. Translating gives CASSSTSGGFPYNEQFF.

V is TRBV28 and J is TRBJ2-3; 10 nucleotides align to TRBD1. The CDR3 covers 16 residues. Germline assignment: CDR1 MDHEN and CDR2 SYDVKM. J was trimmed by 3 bases and V by 3 bases; bases with no gene match: 6. CDR3 in amino acids: CASSFVGTGVTDTQYF. CDR3 DNA: TGTGCCAGCAGTTTTGTTGGGACAGGGGTTACAGATACGCAGTATTTT.

V and J are TRBV5-1 and TRBJ2-5, with D perhaps TRBD2 (6 bases). Germline V gene data show CDR1 as SGHRS and CDR2 as YFSETQ. The V end was cut by 4 bases, the J end by 2 bases, with 12 bases between. The length of the CDR3 is 14 residues. The CDR3 loop is CASSSSGTQETQYF. As DNA, the CDR3 is TGCGCCAGCAGCAGCTCCGGGACTCAAGAGACCCAGTACTTC.

In its sample, this clone was seen once. This rearrangement joins TRBV7-8 to TRBJ1-5; TRBD1 matches 9 bases. The V gene end was trimmed by 9 bases and the J gene end by 0 bases; junction bases not matched to a gene: 12. This CDR3 is built from 17 residues. CDR1 and CDR2 from the germline V gene are SGHVS and FQNEAQ. As DNA, the CDR3 is TGTGCCAGTCATAGGACAGGGGATGCGTATAGCAATCAGCCCCAGCATTTT. Protein product: CASHRTGDAYSNQPQHF.

The genes are TRBV7-2 and TRBJ2-1; 8 positions match TRBD1. Germline loops: CDR1 SGHTA, CDR2 FQGNSA. Trimming at V came to 5 bases and at J to 2 bases, leaving 5 bases not matched to a gene. CDR3 length equals 15 residues. CDR3 protein: CASSLDRAAYNEQFF. CDR3 nucleotides: TGTGCCAGCAGCCTGGACAGGGCGGCCTACAATGAGCAGTTCTTC.

This clone came up once. J is TRBJ1-6 and V is TRBV19; maybe TRBD1 (5 bases). Trimming left V 3 bases short and J 7 bases short, with 10 bases between. Germline CDR1 reads LNHDA; CDR2 reads SQIVND (reference sequence). The CDR3 has 14 amino acids. CDR3 bases: TGTGCCAGTAGTATGCCTCCAGGGAATTCACCCCTCCACTTT. Its translation: CASSMPPGNSPLHF. Full variable domain (remainder filled in from reference TRBV19 and TRBJ1-6): DGGITQSPKYLFRKEGQNVTLSCEQNLNHDAMYWYRQDPGQGLRLIYYSQIVNDFQKGDIAEGYSVSREKKESFPLTVTSAQKNPTAFYLCASSMPPGNSPLHFGNGTRLTVT.

The chain couples TRBV7-2 to TRBJ2-3; D not certain. Germline V CDR1 and CDR2: SGHTA, FQGNSA. Trimming left V 5 bases short and J 3 bases short, with 21 bases between. The CDR3 loop spans 17 amino acids. CDR3 region: CASSATPGYAATDTQYF. CDR3 in DNA: TGTGCCAGCAGCGCGACTCCTGGTTATGCTGCGACAGATACGCAGTATTTT.

This clone was recorded only once. The chain links TRBV10-3 to TRBJ2-7; D unresolved. The CDR3 is made up of 13 amino acids. The germline gives CDR1 ENHRY, CDR2 SYGVKD. The ends were cut back, 2 bases at V and 2 bases at J, with 7 bases in the middle. The CDR3 here is CAISEVGPYEQYV. CDR3 bases: TGTGCCATCAGTGAGGTGGGCCCCTACGAGCAGTACGTC.

The chain combines TRBV6-6 with TRBJ2-3; possibly TRBD2 for D (6 bases). Deletions cut 7 bases from V and 5 bases from J, with 19 bases between. CDR1 and CDR2 (germline): MNHNY, SVGAGI (reference sequence). This CDR3 has 15 residues. CDR3 DNA sequence: TGTGCCAGCATCTCCCAGTGGGGGAGGCAAGATACGCAGTATTTT. Its protein product is CASISQWGRQDTQYF.

The table lists this clone with a count of one. This rearrangement joins TRBV6-6 to TRBJ2-7; perhaps TRBD2 as D (5 bases). CDR1 is MNHNY, CDR2 SVGAGI, per germline (reference sequence). Trimming took off 2 bases at V and 4 bases at J, with 9 bases between the two ends. The CDR3 is 13 amino acids. CDR3 sequence reads: CASSYAPGYEQYV. The DNA for the CDR3 is TGTGCCAGCAGTTACGCCCCGGGGTACGAGCAGTACGTC.

The chain carries TRBV27 and TRBJ2-2, with D possibly being TRBD2 (6 bases). Germline assignment: CDR1 MNHEY and CDR2 SMNVEV (reference sequence). CDR3 size: 15 residues. V was pared by 6 bases and J by 5 bases, with 16 bases between. The CDR3 here is CASRVGTGETGELFF. CDR3 coding DNA: TGTGCCAGCAGGGTTGGGACGGGAGAGACCGGGGAGCTGTTTTTT.

This chain connects TRBV12-2 to TRBJ2-7; TRBD2 is taken as the D call from the table, unchecked against the DNA. TRBV12-2 is shown as a pseudogene. This CDR3 region has 13 residues. DNA of the CDR3: TGTGCAAGTCGCTTAGAGCGGGTGGGGGAGCAGTACGTC. Protein product: CASRLERVGEQYV.

As to this clone: The final CDR3 position lacks the conserved phenylalanine or tryptophan, pointing to a likely read error. CDR3 loop: CASIDRFWAEAFS. Written as DNA, the CDR3 is TGTGCCAGCATTGACAGGTTTTGGGCTGAAGCTTTCTCT. The chain employs TRBV2 and TRBJ1-1; D possibly corresponds to TRBD1 (6 bases). Germline loops: CDR1 SNHLY, CDR2 FYNNEI. Trimming pared 7 bases from V and 6 bases from J, leaving 15 bases between. The CDR3 covers 13 residues.

This rearrangement joins TRBV4-1 to TRBJ2-3; 8 bases line up with TRBD2. Trimming took 0 bases from V and 0 from J; bases not matched to a gene: 2. The germline V gene has CDR1 MGHRA and CDR2 YSYEKL. The length of the CDR3 is 16 residues. Here the CDR3 DNA reads TGCGCCAGCAGCCAAGAAGCGGGGGTTAGCACAGATACGCAGTATTTT. Translation gives CASSQEAGVSTDTQYF.

The chain employs TRBV6-5 and TRBJ2-2; 10 bases agree with TRBD1. Germline V gene data show CDR1 as MNHEY and CDR2 as SVGAGI. The CDR3 sequence is 16 residues long. V gave up 2 bases and J gave up 3 bases; unmatched junction bases: 3. CDR3 bases: TGTGCCAGCAGTTACGCCGGGACAGGGGACACCGGGGAGCTGTTTTTT. Translated, it gives CASSYAGTGDTGELFF.

DNA of the CDR3: TGTGCCAGCAGCGTAGGTCAGGGGGCGCGTCCTGGAAACACCATATATTTT. It encodes CASSVGQGARPGNTIYF. The V call is TRBV9, the J call TRBJ1-3; 8 nucleotides line up with TRBD1. The J segment lost 2 bases and the V segment lost 0 bases, leaving 7 bases of the junction unmatched. The CDR3 contains 17 residues. In germline, CDR1 is SGDLS, CDR2 YYNGEE.

The chain recombines TRBV3-1 (or the pseudogene TRBV3-2) with TRBJ2-1; 11 nucleotides agree with TRBD2. V was pared by 4 bases and J by 7 bases, with 9 bases of the junction left unmatched. The germline V gene encodes CDR1 LGHDT and CDR2 YNNKEL (reference sequence). The CDR3 is made up of 16 amino acids. In nucleotides, the CDR3 is TGTGCCAGCAGCCTACGACTAGCGGGAAGGTTAAATGAGCAGTTCTTC. This gives the protein CASSLRLAGRLNEQFF.

The chain uses TRBV5-1 and TRBJ1-1; tentative D call: TRBD1 (6 bases). Deletions cut 0 bases from V and 1 base from J, with 10 bases between. CDR1 and CDR2 (germline): SGHRS, YFSETQ. The CDR3 sequence is 15 residues long. CDR3 coding DNA: TGCGCCAGCAGCTTGGGTGGACAGTCGAACACTGAAGCTTTCTTT. Protein sequence: CASSLGGQSNTEAFF.

The rearrangement joins TRBV5-5 to TRBJ1-5, with 9 bases that match TRBD1. Germline CDR1 is SGHKS and CDR2 is YYEKEE (reference sequence). CDR3 length equals 16 residues. V gave up 2 bases and J gave up 4 bases; unmatched junction bases: 7. The CDR3 nucleotides read TGTGCCAGCAGCTTCGGATTCGGGACAGGGAATCAGCCCCAGCATTTT. Amino acids: CASSFGFGTGNQPQHF.

The V call is TRBV5-1, the J call TRBJ2-2, with 7 nucleotides matching TRBD2. Germline CDR1 and CDR2: SGHRS and YFSETQ. CDR3 length: 14 amino acids. J gave up 1 base and V 4 bases, and 1 base lay outside the gene matches. The CDR3 DNA reads as TGCGCCAGCAGCGGCGGGGGGAACACCGGGGAGCTGTTTTTT. This codes for CASSGGGNTGELFF.

This clone came up a few times. The J gene is TRBJ2-2, the V gene TRBV5-8; D possibly corresponds to TRBD1 (7 bases). Trimming cost V 5 bases and J 3 bases, with 14 bases left between them. CDR1 is SGHTS, CDR2 YDEGEE, per germline. There are 15 residues in the CDR3. The CDR3 here is CASSLQGGYTGELFF. The CDR3 region has the DNA TGTGCCAGCAGTCTTCAGGGGGGATACACCGGGGAGCTGTTTTTT.

A remark on this clone: The sample holds other DNA sequences that translate to the same CDR3. The chain carries TRBV5-1 and TRBJ2-5, with 9 bases fitting TRBD2. The germline CDR1 and CDR2 sequences are SGHRS and YFSETQ. The V and J ends lost 4 bases and 6 bases, in that order; junction bases with no gene match: 7. This CDR3 comprises 14 residues. The DNA for the CDR3 is TGCGCCAGCAGCCCCCTGCGGGGGGGGAAGACCCAGTACTTC. This translates into CASSPLRGGKTQYF.

This clone was seen a single time. The rearrangement links TRBV3-1 (or the pseudogene TRBV3-2) to TRBJ2-3, with 11 bases identical to TRBD1. The junction had 5 bases not matched to a gene; V was cut back by 4 bases and J by 5 bases. The CDR3 is made up of 15 amino acids. Germline V gives CDR1 LGHDT, CDR2 YNNKEL (reference sequence). CDR3 amino acids: CASSPGQGAIDTQYF. DNA for the CDR3: TGTGCCAGCAGCCCCGGACAGGGGGCTATAGATACGCAGTATTTT.

This chain uses TRBV21-1 with TRBJ2-7; the table's TRBD1 call for D was not verified on the DNA. TRBV21-1 corresponds to a pseudogene. The CDR3 covers 16 residues. CDR3 nucleotide sequence: TGTGCCAGCAGCCTAAGGGGTGCTAAACTTTCCTACGAGCAGTACGTC. This sequence encodes CASSLRGAKLSYEQYV.

The chain's CDR3 is CASSEQLFRDVLTF. As DNA, the CDR3 is TGTGCCAGCAGTGAACAACTTTTTCGCGACGTCCTGACTTTC. The chain couples TRBV6-1 to TRBJ2-6; D unresolved. This CDR3 contains 14 residues. The V gene's germline CDR1 is MNHNS and CDR2 SASEGT. Between the trimmed V and J ends, which lost 2 bases and 11 bases, there was a span of 13 bases.

The V call is TRBV4-3, the J call TRBJ1-5; perhaps TRBD1 as D (5 bases). V gave up 0 bases and J gave up 9 bases, with 15 bases separating them. Germline V gene data show CDR1 as LGHNA and CDR2 as YSLEER. The CDR3 totals 15 residues. Written as DNA, the CDR3 is TGCGCCAGCAGCCAAGATAGGACACCTTGGGGGCCCCAGCATTTT. Its translation: CASSQDRTPWGPQHF.